This TCR beta chain was obtained from a study of regulatory T cells in long-lasting Graves disease. Library construction for TCR beta used iRepertoire HTBI primers and Arm-PCR of CDR3 regions. TCRdb reprocessed the multiplex PCR reads with MiXCR, giving one entry per CDR3 protein. The profile shows hundreds of thousands of distinct CDR3 sequences, around 15% of them singletons. As to time point: newly diagnosed GD, antithyroid drugs for less than 3 months. Generation of the TCR library employed RNA extracted from PBMCs. Study outcomes and limitations: Few sampled subjects may have lowered accuracy. Segments TRBV28, TRBJ1-2 and TRBJ2-5 showed preferential usage in persistent disease.

This clonotype was found many times. Its matching antigen is unknown. Trimming shortened V by 5 bases and J by 7 bases, and 17 bases separated the two germline ends. The CDR3 has 15 residues. In germline, CDR1 is SEHNR, CDR2 FQNEAQ (reference sequence). The data were also submitted as part of a second study, on T cells in Graves' hyperthyroidism and ophthalmopathy. That report notes: Among thyroid clonotypes expanded above 0.001, most also appeared in blood. In validation, the model predicted ophthalmopathy. These predictions came a median 6.5 months before onset.

This receptor was taken from a man aged 18 to 35 with Graves disease. The sample here was peripheral blood mononuclear cells (PBMCs), taken at new diagnosis, from a patient treated with antithyroid drugs. The chain is built from TRBV7-9 and TRBJ1-4; D call uncertain. CDR3 in DNA: TGTGCCAGCAGCCTCCGGGTCCAAAGCCCTGAAAAACTGTTTTTT. It is translated as CASSLRVQSPEKLFF.